The subject of this entry is one T cell receptor (beta chain). This sample is drawn from a study of blood T cell repertoires in COVID-19. Libraries were prepared by immunoSEQ multiplex PCR; TCRdb keeps only in-frame clonotypes and omits some of them. The data contain around 260,000 clones, roughly 85% of them singletons. The source of this sequence is a woman in her twenties or thirties with active or convalescent COVID-19. The sample consisted of peripheral blood.

The CDR3 sequence is CASSLTGGWTEAFF. CDR3 nucleotide sequence: TGTGCCAGCAGCTTGACAGGGGGCTGGACTGAAGCTTTCTTT. The chain has TRBV5-8 and TRBJ1-1, with 9 bases fitting TRBD1. Germline loops: CDR1 SGHTS, CDR2 YDEGEE. V lost 1 base and J lost 5; bases outside the gene matches: 3. The CDR3 is 14 residues long.